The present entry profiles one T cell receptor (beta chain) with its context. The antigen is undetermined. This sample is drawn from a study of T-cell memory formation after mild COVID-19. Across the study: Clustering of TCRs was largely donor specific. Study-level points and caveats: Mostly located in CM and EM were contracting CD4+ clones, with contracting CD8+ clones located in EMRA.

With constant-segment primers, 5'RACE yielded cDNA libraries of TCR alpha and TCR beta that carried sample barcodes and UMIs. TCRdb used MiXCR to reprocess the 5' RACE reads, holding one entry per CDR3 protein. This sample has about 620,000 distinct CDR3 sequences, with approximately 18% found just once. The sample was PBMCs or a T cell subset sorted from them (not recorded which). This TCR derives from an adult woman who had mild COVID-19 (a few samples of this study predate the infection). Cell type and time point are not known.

The CDR3 nucleotides are TGTGCCAGCAGCACCCGGACTGGACAGGGTTTACACGAGCAGTACTTC. Amino acid sequence: CASSTRTGQGLHEQYF. V and J are TRBV7-2 and TRBJ2-7, with 8 bases matching TRBD1. Germline V CDR1 and CDR2: SGHTA, FQGNSA. V lost 5 bases and J lost 5; bases outside the gene matches: 14. There are 16 residues in the CDR3.